This T cell receptor beta chain came from a study of post-analysis software for immune sequencing data. Study-level information: Relapsing-remitting, secondary progressive and progressive-relapsing forms of multiple sclerosis all featured among disease courses. Whole-study results and caveats: Controls had lower frequencies than patients of about 5 TRBV segments, which included TRBV5-6, TRBV5-1 and TRBV20-1. The normalized Chao1 diversity of multiple sclerosis patients was significantly lower than that of controls. F measure grouped same-batch samples tightly together.

Notes on this clonotype: The antigen is not known.

Tagging with unique molecular identifiers was a feature of the TCR beta cDNA libraries. Some 500,000 cDNA molecules were recovered from an input of 1 to 10 million T cells. TCRdb analysed the PCR reads with MiXCR anew, one entry per CDR3 protein. This sample has under 900,000 distinct CDR3 sequences; roughly 50% occur once, and the top ten carry around 4.5%. Germline CDR1 reads MDHEN; CDR2 reads SYDVKM. The CDR3 has 13 residues. The V gene lost 3 bases and the J gene lost 6 bases, with 12 bases spanning the gap. V usage is TRBV28 and J usage is TRBJ2-7; D is perhaps TRBD1 or TRBD2 (6 bases each). Sequenced sample: blood. The clonotype was recovered from a girl between 5 and 17 years old with multiple sclerosis. The CDR3 protein is CASSLGGRGEQYF. CDR3 in DNA: TGTGCCAGCAGTTTGGGGGGCCGGGGCGAGCAGTACTTC.